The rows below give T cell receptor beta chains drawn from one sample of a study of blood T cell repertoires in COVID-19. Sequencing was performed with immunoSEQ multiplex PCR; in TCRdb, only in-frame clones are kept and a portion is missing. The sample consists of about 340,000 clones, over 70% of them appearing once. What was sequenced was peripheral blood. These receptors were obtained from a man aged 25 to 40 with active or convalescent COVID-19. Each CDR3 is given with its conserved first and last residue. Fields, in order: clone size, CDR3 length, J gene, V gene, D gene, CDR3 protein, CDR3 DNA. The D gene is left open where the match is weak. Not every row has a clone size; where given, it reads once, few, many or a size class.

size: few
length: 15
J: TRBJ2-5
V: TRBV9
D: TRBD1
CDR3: CASSLRTGEGETQYF
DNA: TGTGCCAGCAGCTTGCGGACAGGAGAGGGGGAGACCCAGTACTTC

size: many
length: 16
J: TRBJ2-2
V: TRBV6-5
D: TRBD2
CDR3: CASSSLAGTYTGELFF
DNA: TGTGCCAGCAGTTCACTAGCGGGGACTTACACCGGGGAGCTGTTTTTT

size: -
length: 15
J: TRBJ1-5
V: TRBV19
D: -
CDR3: CASSIRQASNQPQHF
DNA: TGTGCCAGTAGTATCCGACAGGCTAGCAATCAGCCCCAGCATTTT

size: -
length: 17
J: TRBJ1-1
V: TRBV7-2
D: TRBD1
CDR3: CASSLLRGQFMNTEAFF
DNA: TGTGCCAGCAGCTTACTCCGGGGACAGTTTATGAACACTGAAGCTTTCTTT

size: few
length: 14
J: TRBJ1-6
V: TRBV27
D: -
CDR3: CASSFAGIGSPLHF
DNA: TGTGCCAGCAGTTTCGCAGGGATTGGATCACCCCTCCACTTT

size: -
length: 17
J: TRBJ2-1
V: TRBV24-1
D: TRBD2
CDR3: CATSVGGTSGSSYEQFF
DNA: TGTGCCACCAGTGTTGGGGGGACTAGCGGGAGTAGCTATGAGCAGTTCTTC

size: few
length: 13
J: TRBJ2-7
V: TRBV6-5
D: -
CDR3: CASSYSSPYEQYF
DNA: TGTGCCAGCAGTTACTCGAGTCCCTACGAGCAGTACTTC

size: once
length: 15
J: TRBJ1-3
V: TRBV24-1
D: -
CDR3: CATSEGLQGRNTIYF
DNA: TGTGCCACCAGTGAGGGGCTACAGGGCAGAAACACCATATATTTT

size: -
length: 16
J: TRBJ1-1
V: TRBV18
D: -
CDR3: CASSATGRPMNTEAFF
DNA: TGTGCCAGCTCAGCGACAGGACGACCCATGAACACTGAAGCTTTCTTT

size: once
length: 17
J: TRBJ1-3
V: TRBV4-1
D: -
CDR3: CASSHIFYRADGNTIYF
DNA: TGCGCCAGCAGCCACATCTTTTACAGGGCGGATGGAAACACCATATATTTT

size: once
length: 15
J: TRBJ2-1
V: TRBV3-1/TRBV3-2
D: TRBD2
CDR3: CASSRFAGELNEQFF
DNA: TGTGCCAGCAGCCGCTTCGCGGGAGAGTTGAATGAGCAGTTCTTC

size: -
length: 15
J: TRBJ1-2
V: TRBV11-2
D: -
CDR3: CASSLDQATSYGYTF
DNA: TGTGCCAGCAGCTTAGATCAAGCGACCTCCTATGGCTACACCTTC

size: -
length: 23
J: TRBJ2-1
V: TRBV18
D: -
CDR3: CASSPRSKLTTAGWGSSYNEQFF
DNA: TGTGCCAGCTCACCCCGCTCTAAGTTGACTACGGCAGGATGGGGAAGTTCCTACAATGAGCAGTTCTTC

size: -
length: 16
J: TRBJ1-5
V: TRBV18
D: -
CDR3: CASSPQSLGANQPQHF
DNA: TGTGCCAGCTCACCACAGTCTTTGGGGGCGAATCAGCCCCAGCATTTT

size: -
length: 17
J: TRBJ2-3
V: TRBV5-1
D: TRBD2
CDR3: CASSLSITSGSTDTQYF
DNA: TGCGCCAGCAGCTTGTCCATAACTAGCGGGAGCACAGATACGCAGTATTTT

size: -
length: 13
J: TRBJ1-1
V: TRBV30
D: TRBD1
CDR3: CACSDRANTEAFF
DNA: TGTGCCTGTAGCGACAGGGCGAACACTGAAGCTTTCTTT

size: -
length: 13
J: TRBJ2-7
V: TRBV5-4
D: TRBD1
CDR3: CASSHGTAYEQYF
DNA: TGTGCCAGCAGCCACGGGACAGCATACGAGCAGTACTTC

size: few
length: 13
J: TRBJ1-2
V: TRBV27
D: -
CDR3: CASSLSRGGSYTF
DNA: TGTGCCAGCAGTCTAAGCCGCGGGGGTAGCTACACCTTC

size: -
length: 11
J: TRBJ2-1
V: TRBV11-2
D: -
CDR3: CASSLSNEQFF
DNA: TGTGCCAGCAGCCTAAGCAATGAGCAGTTCTTC

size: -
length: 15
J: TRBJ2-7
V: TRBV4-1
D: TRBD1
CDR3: CASSQPDRGRYEQYF
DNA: TGCGCCAGCAGCCAACCCGACAGGGGTAGGTACGAGCAGTACTTC

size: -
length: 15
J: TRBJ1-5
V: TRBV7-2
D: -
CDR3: CASSYRPGTFDPQHF
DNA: TGTGCCAGCAGCTACAGGCCAGGGACTTTTGATCCCCAGCATTTT

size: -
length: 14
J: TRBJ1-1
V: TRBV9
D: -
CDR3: CASSVGGRNTEAFF
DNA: TGTGCCAGCAGCGTAGGAGGCAGGAACACTGAAGCTTTCTTT

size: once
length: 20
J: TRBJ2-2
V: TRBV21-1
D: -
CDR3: CATSLDPLAGGPRDTGELFF
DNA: TGTGCCACCTCCTTAGACCCTTTAGCGGGAGGCCCAAGGGACACCGGGGAGCTGTTTTTT

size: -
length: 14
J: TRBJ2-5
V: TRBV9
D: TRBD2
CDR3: CASSDGTSSETQYF
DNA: TGTGCCAGCAGCGACGGGACTAGTTCAGAGACCCAGTACTTC

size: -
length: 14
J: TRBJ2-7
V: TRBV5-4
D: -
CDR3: CASSLPNRPHEQYF
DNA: TGTGCCAGCAGCTTGCCAAACAGGCCCCACGAGCAGTACTTC

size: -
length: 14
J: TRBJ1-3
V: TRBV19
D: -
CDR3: CASSIDPSGDTIYF
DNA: TGTGCCAGTAGTATAGATCCGTCCGGAGACACCATATATTTT

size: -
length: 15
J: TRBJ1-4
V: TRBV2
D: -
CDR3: CASSEPGGRGEKLFF
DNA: TGTGCCAGCAGTGAACCGGGGGGCAGAGGTGAAAAACTGTTTTTT

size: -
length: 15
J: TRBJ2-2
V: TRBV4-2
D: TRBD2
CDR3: CASSQDGEGTGELFF
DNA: TGTGCCAGCAGCCAAGATGGGGAGGGGACCGGGGAGCTGTTTTTT

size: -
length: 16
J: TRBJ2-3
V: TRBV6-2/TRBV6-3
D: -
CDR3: CASSDFTRGGTDTQYF
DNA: TGTGCCAGCAGTGACTTTACCAGGGGGGGCACAGATACGCAGTATTTT

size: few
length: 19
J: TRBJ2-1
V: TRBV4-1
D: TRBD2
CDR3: CASSPSTSGRGTYYNEQFF
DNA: TGCGCCAGCAGCCCGTCGACTAGCGGGAGGGGAACCTACTACAATGAGCAGTTCTTC

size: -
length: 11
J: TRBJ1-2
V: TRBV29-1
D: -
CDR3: CSGRAPEGYTF
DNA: TGCAGCGGGCGGGCCCCGGAGGGCTACACCTTC

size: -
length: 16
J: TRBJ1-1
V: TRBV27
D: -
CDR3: CASSSRVPFPNTEAFF
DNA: TGTGCCAGCAGTTCCCGGGTCCCCTTTCCGAACACTGAAGCTTTCTTT

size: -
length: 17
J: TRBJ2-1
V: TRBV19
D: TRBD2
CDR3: CASRWTSGVSSYNEQFF
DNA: TGTGCCAGTAGGTGGACTAGCGGGGTCAGCTCCTACAATGAGCAGTTCTTC

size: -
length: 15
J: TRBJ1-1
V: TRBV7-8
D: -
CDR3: CASSLSRAAYTEAFF
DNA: TGTGCCAGCAGCTTATCCAGGGCTGCGTACACTGAAGCTTTCTTT

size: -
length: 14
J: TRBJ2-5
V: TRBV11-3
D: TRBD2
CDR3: CASSLVALAGGMYF
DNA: TGTGCCAGCAGCTTAGTGGCCCTAGCGGGGGGGATGTACTTC

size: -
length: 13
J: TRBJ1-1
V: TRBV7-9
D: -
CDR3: CASSLSRDTEAFF
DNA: TGTGCCAGCAGCTTAAGCAGGGATACTGAAGCTTTCTTT

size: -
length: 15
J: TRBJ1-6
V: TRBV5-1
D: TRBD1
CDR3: CASSPGQGSNSPLHF
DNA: TGCGCCAGCAGCCCTGGACAGGGTTCGAATTCACCCCTCCACTTT

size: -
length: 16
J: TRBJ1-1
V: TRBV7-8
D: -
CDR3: CASRHVVRGGDTEAFF
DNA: TGTGCCAGCAGGCATGTAGTCAGGGGAGGGGACACTGAAGCTTTCTTT

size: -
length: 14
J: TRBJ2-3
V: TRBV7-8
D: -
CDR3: CASSPGRLSYTQYF
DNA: TGTGCCAGCAGCCCTGGCAGGCTCTCTTATACGCAGTATTTT

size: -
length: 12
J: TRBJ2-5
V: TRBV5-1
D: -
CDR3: CASSLGPETQYF
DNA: TGCGCCAGCAGCTTGGGGCCGGAGACCCAGTACTTC

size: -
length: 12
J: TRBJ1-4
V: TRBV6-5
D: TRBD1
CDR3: CASRVTGWKLFF
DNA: TGTGCCAGCAGAGTGACAGGGTGGAAACTGTTTTTT

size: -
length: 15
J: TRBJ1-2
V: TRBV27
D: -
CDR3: CASSWGGGGVYGYTF
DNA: TGTGCCAGCAGTTGGGGTGGGGGGGGCGTCTATGGCTACACCTTC

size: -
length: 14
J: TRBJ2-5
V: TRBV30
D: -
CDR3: CAWSREGVKETQYF
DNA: TGTGCCTGGAGCAGGGAGGGGGTTAAAGAGACCCAGTACTTC

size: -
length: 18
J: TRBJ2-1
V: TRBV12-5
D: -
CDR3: CASGFRKLEAPSYNEQFF
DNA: TGTGCTAGTGGTTTCAGGAAGCTGGAGGCCCCCTCCTACAATGAGCAGTTCTTC

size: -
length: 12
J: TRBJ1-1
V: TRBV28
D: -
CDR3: CASSPGGTEAFF
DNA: TGTGCCAGCAGTCCCGGTGGCACTGAAGCTTTCTTT